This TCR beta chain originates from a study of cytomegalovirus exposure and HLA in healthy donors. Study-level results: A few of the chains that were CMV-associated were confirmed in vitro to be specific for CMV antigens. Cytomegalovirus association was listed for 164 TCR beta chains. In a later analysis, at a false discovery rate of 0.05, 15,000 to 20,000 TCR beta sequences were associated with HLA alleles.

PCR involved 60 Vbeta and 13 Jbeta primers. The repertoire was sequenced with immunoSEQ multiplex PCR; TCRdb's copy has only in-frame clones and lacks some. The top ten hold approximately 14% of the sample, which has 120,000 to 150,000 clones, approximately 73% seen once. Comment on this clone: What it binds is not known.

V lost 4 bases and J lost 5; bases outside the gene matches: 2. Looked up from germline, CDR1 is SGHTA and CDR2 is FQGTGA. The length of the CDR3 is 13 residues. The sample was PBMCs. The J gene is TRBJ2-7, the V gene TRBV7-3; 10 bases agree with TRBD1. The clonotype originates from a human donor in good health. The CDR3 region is CASSSTGGDEQYF. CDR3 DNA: TGTGCCAGCAGCTCGACAGGGGGCGACGAGCAGTACTTC.